A selection of T cell receptor beta chains follows, all from one sample in a study of blood T cell repertoires in COVID-19. Profiled with immunoSEQ multiplex PCR; TCRdb holds only in-frame clones, not every one. The sample has 51,000 or so clones; roughly 86% are singletons. Sequencing used peripheral blood. Source of these receptors: an elderly man with active or convalescent COVID-19. Each CDR3 is given with its conserved first and last residue. A D gene is named only where the DNA matches it firmly.

D	V	J	DNA	CDR3
.	TRBV7-2	TRBJ1-1	TGTGCCAGCAGCGTTAGGGCGGACTGGCGAACTGAAGCTTTCTTT	CASSVRADWRTEAFF
.	TRBV28	TRBJ2-7	TGTGCCAGCAGTTTGGGCGCGGCAGGGGGGTCGTACGAGCAGTACTTC	CASSLGAAGGSYEQYF
.	TRBV7-9	TRBJ2-3	TGTGCCAGCAGCCCCCGCGGGGGCCTCACAGATACGCAGTATTTT	CASSPRGGLTDTQYF
.	TRBV19	TRBJ1-5	TGTGCCAGTAGTAAACAGGGCTTTAGCAATCAGCCCCAGCATTTT	CASSKQGFSNQPQHF
TRBD1	TRBV6-5	TRBJ1-3	TGTGCCAGCAGCCGGACAGGGAGCTCTGGAAACACCATATATTTT	CASSRTGSSGNTIYF
.	TRBV3-1/TRBV3-2	TRBJ2-5	TGTGCCAGCAGCCAAGGGCAGGCACATACTCAAGAGACCCAGTACTTC	CASSQGQAHTQETQYF
TRBD2	TRBV6-5	TRBJ2-5	TGTGCCAGCAGTCGTGGGGTAGCGGGAAGGGAGACCCAGTACTTC	CASSRGVAGRETQYF
TRBD1	TRBV11-2	TRBJ1-3	TGTGCCAGCAGCACCGGGACAGGGCACTCTGGAAACACCATATATTTT	CASSTGTGHSGNTIYF
.	TRBV28	TRBJ2-7	TGTGCCAGCACGCGAGGGACACCTTACGAGCAGTACTTC	CASTRGTPYEQYF
.	TRBV7-2	TRBJ1-4	TGTGCCAGTACCCTCGAGGGAGTTAATGAAAAACTGTTTTTT	CASTLEGVNEKLFF
.	TRBV5-4	TRBJ2-3	TGTGCCAGCAGCCTCTGGAGCACTAGCACAGATACGCAGTATTTT	CASSLWSTSTDTQYF
TRBD1	TRBV7-2	TRBJ2-1	TGTGCCAGCAGCCCCCGTCCAGGGGGCTCCTACAATGAGCAGTTCTTC	CASSPRPGGSYNEQFF
TRBD1	TRBV10-3	TRBJ1-2	TGTGCCATCAGGGCGGAGGGGGCGGACTATGGCTACACCTTC	CAIRAEGADYGYTF
TRBD2	TRBV11-1	TRBJ2-5	TGTGCCAGCAGCTTCTCTAGCGGGGGGCGGTATGAGACCCAGTACTTC	CASSFSSGGRYETQYF
.	TRBV4-2	TRBJ1-5	TGTGCCAGCAGCTTTGGAACCCGGGGGGATCAGCCCCAGCATTTT	CASSFGTRGDQPQHF
TRBD1	TRBV30	TRBJ1-3	TGTGCCTGGACCGGGACAGGGGCCGGAAACACCATATATTTT	CAWTGTGAGNTIYF